This T cell receptor beta chain is from a study of OX40 agonist ivuxolimab in advanced cancers. For the wider study: Ivuxolimab, which targeted the costimulatory receptor OX40 (CD134), was an agonistic, fully human IgG2 monoclonal antibody. Of the 50 or so patients in dose escalation, about 20 had hepatocellular carcinoma, some 15 had melanoma, 9 had renal cell carcinoma and 9 had head and neck cancer. A male proportion of almost 85% and a mean age of 60 years, ranging from about 20 to 80, were recorded for the dose-escalation cohort. Partial responses were achieved by three dose-escalation patients, of whom one had hepatocellular carcinoma and two had cutaneous melanoma. Patients were allowed to have had prior anti-PD-1, anti-PD-L1 or anti-CTLA-4 therapy, and 40% of the dose-escalation patients had previously received checkpoint inhibitors. Peripheral TCRbeta sequencing aimed to test whether ivuxolimab altered TCR sequence diversity and caused clonal T-cell expansion. Intravenous ivuxolimab was administered to patients every 2 weeks at six dose levels: 0.01, 0.1, 0.3, 1.5, 3 and 10 mg/kg. The monotherapy dose-escalation portion (N = 52 patients) of the phase I ivuxolimab trial is reported in the paper. Study-wide findings and limitations: The antigen specificity of the clonally expanded peripheral T cells was not determined. After ivuxolimab, expanded clones were on average more numerous among CD8+ T cells than among CD4+ T cells. At doses from 0.1 to 3.0 mg/kg, clonal expansion was seen in both CD4+ and CD8+ blood T cells between baseline and week 6. Low levels of normalized T-cell clonal expansion were also seen in some patients who did not respond. In the 0.1-3.0 mg/kg groups, partial responders had among the lowest normalized peripheral clonal expansion, particularly in CD8+ T cells.

Counted from cysteine to phenylalanine, this CDR3 has 16 amino acids. Left in the record is the CDR3 DNA by itself, 48 bases read in frame from the first base. Germline trimming amounts to 4 bases on V and 3 bases on J, with 8 as the count of junction bases outside the gene matches. CDR1 and CDR2 (SEHNR, FQNEAQ) derive from the germline V gene (reference sequence). For sequencing of the TCRbeta CDR3 region, genomic DNA was extracted from the sorted cells. TCRbeta CDR3 regions were sequenced using the immunoSEQ Assay. The table comes from immuneACCESS by way of TCRdb, which keeps in-frame sequences with V and J called. Part of the clones is missing from these tables; in studies checked, under half for an unresolved V gene and the rest for unknown reasons. The sample contains more than 85,000 clones, 90% to 95% of them found a single time. The ten largest clones take up 0.25% to 0.35% of the sample.

Patients with autoimmune disease history or receiving systemic immunosuppression were excluded from the trial. In every dose cohort, peripheral blood was drawn for TCR sequencing at baseline, cycle 4 day 1, and cycle 7 day 1. The samples were drawn from a first-in-human, open-label, multicenter phase I dose-escalation trial of ivuxolimab. Adults with locally advanced or metastatic head and neck squamous cell, hepatocellular, melanoma or renal cell carcinoma were enrolled in the trial. Before TCR sequencing, CD4+ T cells and CD8+ T cells were sorted from peripheral blood as separate populations. About this clone: Its binding antigen is unknown. No clone much larger than this one lies a single base away; base qualities are absent.

The V and J genes are TRBV7-9 and TRBJ2-3; TRBD2 fits 9 bases in the junction. This clonotype was obtained from an adult with an advanced solid tumor such as melanoma, head and neck, liver or kidney cancer. The starting material was CD4+ or CD8+ T cells sorted from blood, obtained in a trial of the OX40 agonist ivuxolimab. CDR3 sequence: CASSSSRAGGTDTQYF. Read as DNA, the sequence is TGTGCCAGCAGCTCCTCTCGGGCGGGGGGGACAGATACGCAGTATTTT.